Listed here is a single T cell receptor (beta chain). The target antigen is unknown. The repertoire was sequenced with immunoSEQ multiplex PCR; TCRdb's copy has only in-frame clones and lacks some. The table shows 24,000 or so clones, with over 70% occurring only once. The data are from a study of radiotherapy plus CTLA-4 blockade in lung cancer. Study-wide findings and caveats: With interferon-beta, early dynamics of blood T cell clones were reported to best predict response. Subsequent to radiotherapy plus ipilimumab, tumor-derived TCR clones underwent expansion in blood.

The CDR3 is 16 amino acids. CDR1 is SGHVS, CDR2 FQNEAQ, per germline. The ends lost 5 bases at V and 4 bases at J; junction bases unmatched: 8. The study treated chemo-refractory metastatic non-small-cell lung cancer patients with focal radiation plus ipilimumab CTLA-4 blockade. This chain connects TRBV7-8 to TRBJ2-1, with 10 positions matching TRBD2. The sequence was obtained from a human donor with non-small cell lung cancer who had stable disease on radiotherapy plus ipilimumab. The material sequenced was peripheral blood, taken from a patient treated with radiotherapy plus ipilimumab. CDR3 amino acids: CASSPSLAGGYNEQFF. CDR3 nucleotide sequence: TGTGCCAGCAGCCCGTCGTTAGCGGGGGGATACAATGAGCAGTTCTTC.